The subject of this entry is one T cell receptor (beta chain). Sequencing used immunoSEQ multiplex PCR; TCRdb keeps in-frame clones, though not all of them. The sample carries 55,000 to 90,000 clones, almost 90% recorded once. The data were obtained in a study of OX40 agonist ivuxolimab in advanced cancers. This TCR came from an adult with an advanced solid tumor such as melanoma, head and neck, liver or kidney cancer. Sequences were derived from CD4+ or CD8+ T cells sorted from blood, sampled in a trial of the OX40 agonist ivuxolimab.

CDR3 loop: CASSLLGPEQFF. CDR3 bases: TGCGCCAGCAGCTTACTGGGACCTGAGCAGTTCTTC. The chain has TRBV5-1 and TRBJ2-1; D might be TRBD1 or TRBD2, each matching 5 bases. Looked up from germline, CDR1 is SGHRS and CDR2 is YFSETQ. CDR3 length: 12 amino acids. Trimming removed 2 bases at V and 9 bases at J, with 9 bases between.